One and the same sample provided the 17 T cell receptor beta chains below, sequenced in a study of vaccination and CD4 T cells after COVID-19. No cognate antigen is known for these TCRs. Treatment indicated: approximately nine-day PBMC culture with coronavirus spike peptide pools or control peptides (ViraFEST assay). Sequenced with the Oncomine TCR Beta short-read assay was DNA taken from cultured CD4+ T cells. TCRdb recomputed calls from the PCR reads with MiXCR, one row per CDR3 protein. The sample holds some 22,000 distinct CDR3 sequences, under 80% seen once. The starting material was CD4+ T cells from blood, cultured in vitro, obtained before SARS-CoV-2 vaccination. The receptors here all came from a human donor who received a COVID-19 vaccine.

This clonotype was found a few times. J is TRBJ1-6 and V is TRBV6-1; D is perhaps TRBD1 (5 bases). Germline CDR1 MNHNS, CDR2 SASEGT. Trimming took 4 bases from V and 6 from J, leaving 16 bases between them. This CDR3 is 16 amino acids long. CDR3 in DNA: TGTGCCAGCAGTGGTTTGGGGGTCCGCCTTAATTCACCCCTCCACTTT. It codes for CASSGLGVRLNSPLHF.

CDR3 protein: CSAKTPGWSNQPQHF. CDR3 DNA sequence: TGCAGTGCTAAGACTCCAGGTTGGAGCAATCAGCCCCAGCATTTT. This rearrangement joins TRBV20-1 to TRBJ1-5; D is unresolved. Germline assignment: CDR1 DFQATT and CDR2 SNEGSKA (reference sequence). V shed 4 bases and J shed 1 base, with 14 bases lying between them. This CDR3 region has 15 residues.

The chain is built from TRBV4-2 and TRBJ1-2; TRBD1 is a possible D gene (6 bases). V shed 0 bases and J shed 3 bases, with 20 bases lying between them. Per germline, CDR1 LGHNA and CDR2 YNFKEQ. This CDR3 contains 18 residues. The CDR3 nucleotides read TGTGCCAGCAGCCAAGATGATACAGGGAGTTGGTCAGACTATGGCTACACCTTC. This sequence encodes CASSQDDTGSWSDYGYTF.

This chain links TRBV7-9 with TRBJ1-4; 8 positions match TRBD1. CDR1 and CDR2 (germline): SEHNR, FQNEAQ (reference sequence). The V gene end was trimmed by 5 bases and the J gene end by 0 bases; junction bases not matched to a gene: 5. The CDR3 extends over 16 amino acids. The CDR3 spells CASSKGQVATNEKLFF. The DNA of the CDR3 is TGTGCCAGCAGCAAGGGACAGGTGGCAACTAATGAAAAACTGTTTTTT.

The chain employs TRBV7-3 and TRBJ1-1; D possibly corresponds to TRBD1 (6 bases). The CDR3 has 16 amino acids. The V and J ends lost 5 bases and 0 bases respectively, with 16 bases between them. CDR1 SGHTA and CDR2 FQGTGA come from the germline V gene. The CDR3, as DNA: TGTGCCAGCAGCGCCGGGGGGGGCTCGGTGAACACTGAAGCTTTCTTT. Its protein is CASSAGGGSVNTEAFF.

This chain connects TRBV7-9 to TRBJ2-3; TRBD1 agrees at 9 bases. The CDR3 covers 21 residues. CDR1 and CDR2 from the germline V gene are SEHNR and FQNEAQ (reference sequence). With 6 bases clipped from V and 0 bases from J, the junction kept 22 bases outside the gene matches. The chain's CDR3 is CASRSFSSGTGYLNSTDTQYF. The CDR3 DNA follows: TGTGCCAGCAGGTCATTCTCGTCCGGGACAGGGTACTTGAATAGCACAGATACGCAGTATTTT.

The CDR3 reads CSARDRGWGTQYF. The CDR3 DNA reads as TGCAGTGCTAGAGACCGGGGGTGGGGTACGCAGTATTTT. The genes are TRBV20-1 and TRBJ2-3; TRBD2 is a possible D gene (6 bases). V was pared by 0 bases and J by 8 bases, with 12 bases between. This CDR3 comprises 13 residues. The germline gives CDR1 DFQATT, CDR2 SNEGSKA (reference sequence).

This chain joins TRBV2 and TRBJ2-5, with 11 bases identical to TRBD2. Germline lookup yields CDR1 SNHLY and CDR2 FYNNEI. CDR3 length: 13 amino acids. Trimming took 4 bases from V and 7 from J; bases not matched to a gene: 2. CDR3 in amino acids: CASSGLAGGTQYF. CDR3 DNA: TGTGCCAGCAGTGGGCTAGCGGGGGGGACCCAGTACTTC.

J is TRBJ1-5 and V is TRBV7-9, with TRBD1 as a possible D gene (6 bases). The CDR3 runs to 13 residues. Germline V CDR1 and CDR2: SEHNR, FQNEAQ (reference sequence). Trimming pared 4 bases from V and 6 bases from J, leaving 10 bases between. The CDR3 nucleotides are TGTGCCAGCAGCTCAGGGGTCCCTCAGCCCCAGCATTTT. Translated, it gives CASSSGVPQPQHF.

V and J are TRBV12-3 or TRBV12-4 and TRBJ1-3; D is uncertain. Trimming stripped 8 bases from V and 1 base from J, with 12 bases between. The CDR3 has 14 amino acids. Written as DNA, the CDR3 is TGTGCCAGCGGCAGTTCGGAGTCTGGAAACACCATATATTTT. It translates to CASGSSESGNTIYF.

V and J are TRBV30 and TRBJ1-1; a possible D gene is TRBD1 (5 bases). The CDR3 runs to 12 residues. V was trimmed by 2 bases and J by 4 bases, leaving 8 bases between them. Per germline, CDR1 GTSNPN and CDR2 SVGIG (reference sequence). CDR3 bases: TGTGCCTGGAGTCCGGGGGTCACTGAAGCTTTCTTT. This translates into CAWSPGVTEAFF.

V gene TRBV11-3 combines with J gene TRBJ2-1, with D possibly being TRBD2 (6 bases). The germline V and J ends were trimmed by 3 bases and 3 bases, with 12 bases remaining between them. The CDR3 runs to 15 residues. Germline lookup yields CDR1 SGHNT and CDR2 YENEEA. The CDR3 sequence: CASSFLSGGYNEQFF. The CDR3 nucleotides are TGTGCCAGCAGCTTCCTTAGCGGTGGCTACAATGAGCAGTTCTTC.

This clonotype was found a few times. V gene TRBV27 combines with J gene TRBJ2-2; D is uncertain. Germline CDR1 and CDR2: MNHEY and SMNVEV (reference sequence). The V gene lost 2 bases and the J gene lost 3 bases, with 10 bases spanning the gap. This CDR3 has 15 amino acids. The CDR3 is CASSLTAFDTGELFF. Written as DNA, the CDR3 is TGTGCCAGCAGTTTAACAGCGTTCGACACCGGGGAGCTGTTTTTT.

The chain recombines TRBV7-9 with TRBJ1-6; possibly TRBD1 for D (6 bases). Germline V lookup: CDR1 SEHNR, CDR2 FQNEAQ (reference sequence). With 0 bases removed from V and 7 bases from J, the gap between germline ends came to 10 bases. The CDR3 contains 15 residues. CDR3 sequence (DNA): TGTGCCAGCAGCTTAGCTTCCAGGGGCAATTCACCCCTCCACTTT. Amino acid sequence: CASSLASRGNSPLHF.

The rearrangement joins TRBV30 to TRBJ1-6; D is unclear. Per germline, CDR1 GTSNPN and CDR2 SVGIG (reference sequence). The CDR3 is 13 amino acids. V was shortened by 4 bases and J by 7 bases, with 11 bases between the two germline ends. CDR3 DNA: TGTGCCTGGACTTGGGGTTCGAATTCACCCCTCCACTTT. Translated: CAWTWGSNSPLHF.

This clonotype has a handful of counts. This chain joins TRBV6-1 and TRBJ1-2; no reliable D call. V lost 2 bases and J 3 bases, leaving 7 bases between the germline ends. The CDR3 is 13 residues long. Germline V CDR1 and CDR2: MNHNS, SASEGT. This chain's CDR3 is CASSERQDYGYTF. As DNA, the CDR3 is TGTGCCAGCAGTGAAAGGCAGGACTATGGCTACACCTTC.

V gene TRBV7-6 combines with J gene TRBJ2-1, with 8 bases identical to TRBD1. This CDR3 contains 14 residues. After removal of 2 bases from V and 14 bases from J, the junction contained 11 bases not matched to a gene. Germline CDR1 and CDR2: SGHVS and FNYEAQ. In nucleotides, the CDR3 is TGTGCCAGCAGCTTATTTCCTCAGGGGGCGGAGGAGTTCTTC. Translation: CASSLFPQGAEEFF.